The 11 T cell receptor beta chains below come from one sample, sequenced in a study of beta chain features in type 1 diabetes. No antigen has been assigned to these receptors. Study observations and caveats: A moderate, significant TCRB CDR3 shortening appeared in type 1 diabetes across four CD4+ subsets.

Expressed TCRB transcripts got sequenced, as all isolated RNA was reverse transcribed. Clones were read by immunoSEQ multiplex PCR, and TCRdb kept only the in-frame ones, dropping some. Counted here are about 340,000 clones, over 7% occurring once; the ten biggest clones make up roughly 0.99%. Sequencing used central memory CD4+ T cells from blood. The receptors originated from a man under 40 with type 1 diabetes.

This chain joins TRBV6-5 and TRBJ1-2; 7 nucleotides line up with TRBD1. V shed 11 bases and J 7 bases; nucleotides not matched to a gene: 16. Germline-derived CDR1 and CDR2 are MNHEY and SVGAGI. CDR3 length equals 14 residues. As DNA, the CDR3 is TGTGCCTCAACAGGGGCAGGGGCTCCCATTGGCTACACCTTC. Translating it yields CASTGAGAPIGYTF.

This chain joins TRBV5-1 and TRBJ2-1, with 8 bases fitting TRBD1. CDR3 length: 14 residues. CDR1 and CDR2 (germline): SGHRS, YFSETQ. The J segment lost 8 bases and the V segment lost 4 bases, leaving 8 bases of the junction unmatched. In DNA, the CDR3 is TGCGCCAGCAGCGAAGGACAGGGTTGGGATGAGCAGTTCTTC. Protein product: CASSEGQGWDEQFF.

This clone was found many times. The CDR3 nucleotides read TGTGCCACCAGGGACCTTAATTCACCCCTCCACTTT. This translates into CATRDLNSPLHF. V gene TRBV28 combines with J gene TRBJ1-6; D may be TRBD1 (5 bases). This CDR3 region has 12 residues. Germline-derived CDR1 and CDR2 are MDHEN and SYDVKM. V lost 10 bases to trimming and J lost 6 bases, with 10 bases between them.

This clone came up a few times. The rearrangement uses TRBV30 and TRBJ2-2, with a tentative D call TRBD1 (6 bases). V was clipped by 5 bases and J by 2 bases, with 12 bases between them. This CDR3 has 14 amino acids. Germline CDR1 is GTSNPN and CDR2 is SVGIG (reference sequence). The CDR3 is CAWERTVNTGELFF. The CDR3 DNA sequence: TGTGCCTGGGAACGGACAGTTAACACCGGGGAGCTGTTTTTT.

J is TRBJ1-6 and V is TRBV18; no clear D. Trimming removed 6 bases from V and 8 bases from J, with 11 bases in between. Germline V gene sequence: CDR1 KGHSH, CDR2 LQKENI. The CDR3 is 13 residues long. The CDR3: CASSISRDSPLHF. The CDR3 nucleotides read TGTGCCAGCTCTATCAGTAGGGATTCACCCCTCCACTTT.

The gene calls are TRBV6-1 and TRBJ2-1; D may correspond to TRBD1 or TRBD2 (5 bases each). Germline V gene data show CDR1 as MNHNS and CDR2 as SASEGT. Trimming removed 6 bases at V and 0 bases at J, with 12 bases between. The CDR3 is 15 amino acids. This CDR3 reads CASSGDPNSYNEQFF. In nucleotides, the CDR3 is TGTGCCAGCAGCGGGGACCCGAACTCCTACAATGAGCAGTTCTTC.

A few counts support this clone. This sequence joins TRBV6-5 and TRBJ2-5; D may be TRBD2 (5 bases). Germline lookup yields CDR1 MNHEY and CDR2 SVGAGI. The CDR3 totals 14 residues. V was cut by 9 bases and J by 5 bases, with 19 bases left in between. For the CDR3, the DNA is TGTGCCAGTCGGCCGGGGAGTGGCCGGGAGACCCAGTACTTC. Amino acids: CASRPGSGRETQYF.

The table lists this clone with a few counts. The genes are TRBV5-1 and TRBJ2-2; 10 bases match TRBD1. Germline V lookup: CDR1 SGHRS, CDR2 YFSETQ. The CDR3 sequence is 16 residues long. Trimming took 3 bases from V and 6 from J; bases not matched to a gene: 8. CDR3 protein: CASSSGPGTGAGELFF. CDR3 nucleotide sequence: TGCGCCAGCAGCTCGGGGCCCGGGACAGGGGCCGGGGAGCTGTTTTTT.

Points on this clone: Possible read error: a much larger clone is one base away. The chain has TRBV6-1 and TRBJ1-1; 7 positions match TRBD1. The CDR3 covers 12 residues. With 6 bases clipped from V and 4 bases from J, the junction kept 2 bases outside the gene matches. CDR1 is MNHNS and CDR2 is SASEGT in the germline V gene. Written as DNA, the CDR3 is TGTGCCAGCAGGTACAGGGGCACTGAAGCTTTCTTT. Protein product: CASRYRGTEAFF.

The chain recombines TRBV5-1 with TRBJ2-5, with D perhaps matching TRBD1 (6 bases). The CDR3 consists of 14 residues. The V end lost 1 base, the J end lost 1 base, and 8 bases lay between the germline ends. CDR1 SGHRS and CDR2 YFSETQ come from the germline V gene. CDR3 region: CASSLKGVQETQYF. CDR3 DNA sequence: TGCGCCAGCAGCTTGAAGGGGGTCCAAGAGACCCAGTACTTC.

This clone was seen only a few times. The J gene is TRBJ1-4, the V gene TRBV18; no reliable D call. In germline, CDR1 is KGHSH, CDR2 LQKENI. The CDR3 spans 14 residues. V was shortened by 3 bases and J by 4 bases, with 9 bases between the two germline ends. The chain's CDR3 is CASSPDRLNEKLFF. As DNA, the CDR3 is TGTGCCAGCTCACCGGACCGACTTAATGAAAAACTGTTTTTT.